This T cell receptor (beta chain) was sequenced for a study of cytomegalovirus exposure and HLA in healthy donors. Study-level points and caveats: Later on, an analysis showed TCR association rates differing by HLA locus, with DRB1 the most and HLA-C the fewest.

On this clone: Antigen unknown.

Amplification used 60 Vbeta primers and 13 Jbeta primers. TCRdb keeps only in-frame clones here, not all; method: immunoSEQ multiplex PCR. The sample comprises about 140,000 clones, around 82% of which are singletons, and 3.2% rests with the top ten. Germline CDR1 reads MDHEN; CDR2 reads SYDVKM. The CDR3 consists of 12 residues. V lost 6 bases, J lost 4 bases, and 2 bases stayed unmatched. The sequencing sample was made of PBMCs. The J gene is TRBJ1-1, the V gene TRBV28; 7 positions agree with TRBD1. This TCR came from a man between 18 and 29 years old in good health and CMV-seropositive. The CDR3 loop is CASSRQGTEAFF. The CDR3 DNA is TGTGCCAGCAGCCGACAGGGCACTGAAGCTTTCTTT.